The T cell receptor beta chain described here comes from a study of T cells in localized non-small cell lung cancer. General observations from the study: Clonality of T cells reached its maximum in uninvolved adjacent lung, surpassing tumor. Appearance in adjacent lung was seen for a median 57 of the top 100 tumor clones.

The J segment lost 3 bases and the V segment lost 0 bases, leaving 2 bases of the junction unmatched. The CDR3 covers 14 residues. In germline, CDR1 is SGHRS, CDR2 YFSETQ. Worth noting for this clone: Its matching antigen is unknown.

The protocol was immunoSEQ multiplex PCR, while the TCRdb copy is restricted to in-frame clones and leaves out a portion. The repertoire holds fewer than 15,000 clones, with approximately 30% as singletons. The sample here was lung tumor tissue, taken before any cancer treatment. The origin of this receptor is a female donor aged 60 or older with stage I lung adenocarcinoma. This rearrangement joins TRBV5-1 to TRBJ2-7; 8 bases line up with TRBD1. In DNA, the CDR3 is TGCGCCAGCAGCTTGGGGACAGGGCTCTACGAGCAGTACTTC. It specifies CASSLGTGLYEQYF.